This T cell receptor (beta chain) was sequenced during a study of blood T cell repertoires in COVID-19 (TCRdb year 2020). Looking at the study overall: Collaborator samples came from the United States, Italy and Spain and covered acute and convalescent phases of COVID-19. The material from the prospective study consisted of cDNA or gDNA derived from T cells, B-cell-depleted T cells, or PBMCs. Subjects who had been exposed to COVID-19, were actively infected with it, or had recovered from it provided the deeply sampled blood TCRbeta repertoires that made up the dataset. The repertoires were released in a freely available public database intended as a resource for research on the immune response to SARS-CoV-2. The samples were drawn from two sources: the first 160 participants of the ongoing ImmuneRACE study, and 950 to 1,500 subjects contributed by 6 global collaborators. Nearly every sample came with metadata listing a de-identified subject ID, COVID-19 status, age in years and sex. Where available, HLA class I and class II types were obtained from metadata supplied by the sample provider rather than from assay-based typing. The full study reports these points: Clinical and demographic metadata were provided uncurated, with the amount varying by source and participant.

The immunoSEQ Assay, a bias-controlled multiplex PCR, was used to amplify TCRbeta CDR3 regions from genomic DNA. The paper's processing steps were these. The number of nucleated cells in each sample was estimated from the amplification of reference gene primers within the assay. To quantify the absolute abundance of each unique TCRbeta CDR3 rearrangement, sequence reads were collapsed and filtered. For each sample, productive Simpson clonality was calculated as the square root of Simpson's diversity index across productive rearrangements. TCRdb took this table from immuneACCESS and kept in-frame rearrangements with V and J called. Such tables lack part of the clones; where checked against another copy, unresolved V genes explain under half of the gap, and the rest is unexplained. That table gives V, J and clone size, and the DNA gave D and trimming. The sample includes over 200,000 clones, with roughly 80% observed a single time. The ten largest clones capture around 5.4% of the sample.

The collaborating institutions used their own protocols to collect whole blood in K2EDTA tubes. For TCRbeta analysis, collaborators shipped samples in one of three forms: frozen whole blood, isolated PBMCs, or DNA extracted from either of those sample types. As concerns this clone: There is no known antigen for this receptor. The input lacks base qualities; no much larger clone sits a single base away.

Sequencing was carried out using peripheral blood. The source is a human donor in a cohort sampled during active COVID-19.

This receptor has the CDR3 CASRTGTISNQPQHF. The DNA reads TGTGCCAGCAGGACCGGGACAATTAGCAATCAGCCCCAGCATTTT. The chain links TRBV2 with TRBJ1-5, with TRBD1 perhaps the D gene, on 6 matching bases. Inclusive of the bounding cysteine and phenylalanine, the CDR3 is 15 residues long. Just CDR3 DNA is preserved here, 45 bases in frame from base 1. Trimming removed 6 bases from V and 0 bases from J, leaving 12 bases between the germline ends. Sequences SNHLY (CDR1) and FYNNEI (CDR2) are obtained from the germline V gene.